This T cell receptor beta chain was recovered during a study of blood T cell repertoires in COVID-19 (dated by TCRdb to about 2020). About the study as a whole: Samples covering the acute and convalescent phases of COVID-19 were provided by collaborators in the United States, Italy and Spain. The material from the prospective study consisted of cDNA or gDNA derived from T cells, B-cell-depleted T cells, or PBMCs. Subjects who had been exposed to COVID-19, were actively infected with it, or had recovered from it provided the deeply sampled blood TCRbeta repertoires that made up the dataset. A freely available public database, intended as a resource for researchers studying the immune response to SARS-CoV-2, is where the repertoires were released. Samples were obtained from the ongoing ImmuneRACE study (first 160 participants) and from over a thousand subjects provided by 6 global collaborators. Nearly every sample came with metadata listing a de-identified subject ID, COVID-19 status, age in years and sex. Where available, HLA class I and class II types were obtained from metadata supplied by the sample provider rather than from assay-based typing. Beyond this particular receptor, the publication reports: How much clinical and demographic metadata was included differed by source and by participant, and the metadata was provided uncurated.

TCRbeta CDR3 regions were amplified from genomic DNA by means of the immunoSEQ Assay, a bias-controlled multiplex PCR. Per the authors' processing: The number of nucleated cells in each sample was estimated by amplification of reference gene primers within the assay. To quantify the absolute abundance of each unique TCRbeta CDR3 rearrangement, sequence reads were collapsed and filtered. For each sample, productive Simpson clonality was calculated by taking the square root of Simpson's diversity index across productive rearrangements. TCRdb carries this immuneACCESS record with in-frame sequences only. Its versions omit some clonotypes, under half of them owing to an unresolved V gene in the studies checked, with the rest unexplained. V, J and clone size derive from that table, while D and trimming were established from the DNA sequence. For this sample the table gives 300,000 to 400,000 clones, of which roughly 90% were detected only once. More than 0.85% of the sample is taken by the ten largest.

This clone has only one observation. Its antigen remains unidentified. No base quality values were provided; no much bigger clone lies one nucleotide off. Participants in the prospective study were aged 18 to 89 years, lived in more than 20 United States geographic areas, and enrolled through a virtual design. Cohort assignment in the prospective study relied on participant-reported clinical history from a screening survey and a study questionnaire. In the prospective study, whole blood, serum and a nasopharyngeal or oropharyngeal swab were collected from each participant by mobile phlebotomists. Additional blood draws and questionnaires over an approximately 2-month period could optionally be provided by prospective study participants. Before DNA extraction, prospective study blood samples were shipped either frozen or at room temperature. Spanning cysteine to phenylalanine, the CDR3 consists of 15 amino acids. The read is trimmed to its CDR3 DNA, 45 bases read in frame from base 1. According to the germline V gene, CDR1 reads SGHTA and CDR2 reads FQGNSA. V loses 2 bases, J loses 3 bases, and the germline ends lie 11 bases apart.

The chain joins TRBV7-2 to TRBJ1-5, and the D gene may be TRBD1, 5 bases matching. This sequence originates from a young woman with acute COVID-19. Sequencing was carried out using PBMCs or T cells enriched from blood (not recorded which). The CDR3 in this case is CASSLWGGINQPQHF. The sequenced DNA is TGTGCCAGCAGCTTATGGGGGGGGATCAATCAGCCCCAGCATTTT.